A selection of T cell receptor beta chains follows, all from one sample in a study of T cell repertoires and Cas9 in healthy adults. Data came from immunoSEQ multiplex PCR; TCRdb stores just in-frame clones and leaves some out. The data hold tens of thousands of clones, with around nine tenths observed a single time. The sequenced material came from CD4+ effector T cells (CD127+, CD25-, CD137-, CD154-) from PBMCs; culture status not recorded. These TCRs come from a human donor in good health. The CDR3 runs from the conserved cysteine through the conserved F or W. The D gene is left open where the match is weak. Size tells how often a clone was seen (once, few, many) or the class of an expanded clone, and some rows leave it out.

clone_size	v_call	d_call	j_call	cdr3_nt	cdr3_aa
.	TRBV15	.	TRBJ2-1	TGTGCCACCAGCAGAGCATCACAGGGAAACAATGAGCAGTTCTTC	CATSRASQGNNEQFF
.	TRBV5-1	TRBD1	TRBJ1-1	TGCGCCAGCAGCTTGGGAACCGTACAGGGGGGTTCGGAAGCTTTCTTT	CASSLGTVQGGSEAFF
.	TRBV5-1	.	TRBJ2-5	TGCGCCAGCAGCTTGGATGGGGGCCCCGGGCGGGCCCAGTACTTC	CASSLDGGPGRAQYF
.	TRBV5-1	.	TRBJ1-5	TGCGCCAGCAGCGCGGGGGGGTCCTATAGCAATCAGCCCCAGCATTTT	CASSAGGSYSNQPQHF
.	TRBV6-5	.	TRBJ2-4	TGTGCCAGCAGTTACGGGCCGGGGAACATTCAGTACTTC	CASSYGPGNIQYF
few	TRBV6-4	.	TRBJ1-2	TGTGCCAGCAGTATGTCAGGGGAATATGGCTACACCTTC	CASSMSGEYGYTF
once	TRBV7-2	.	TRBJ1-2	TGTGCCAGCAGCTCTGGTTGGGAACCTAACTATGGCTACACCTTC	CASSSGWEPNYGYTF
once	TRBV5-4	.	TRBJ2-7	TGTGCCAGCAGCTTGGGTCGGGGGGCATACTACGAGCAGTACTTC	CASSLGRGAYYEQYF
.	TRBV6-6	TRBD1	TRBJ2-1	TGTGCCAGCCGGACAGGGATGGGTGAGCAGTTCTTC	CASRTGMGEQFF
.	TRBV7-2	.	TRBJ1-1	TGTGCCAGCAGCTTATCGCGCGGCATGAACACTGAAGCTTTCTTT	CASSLSRGMNTEAFF
.	TRBV6-5	.	TRBJ1-3	TGTGCCAGCAGTTACTCAGGTCGCTCTGGAAACACCATATATTTT	CASSYSGRSGNTIYF
.	TRBV7-2	.	TRBJ1-2	TGTGCCAGCAGCTTACCAGGGTCCTATGGCTACACCTTC	CASSLPGSYGYTF
.	TRBV2	.	TRBJ1-3	TGTGCCAGCAGTAACCAGGGCGGTGGAAACACCATATATTTT	CASSNQGGGNTIYF
once	TRBV5-1	TRBD1	TRBJ2-5	TGCGCCAGCAGCTTGGCCGGGTCAGGGGGCTTGGGAGAGACCCAGTACTTC	CASSLAGSGGLGETQYF
.	TRBV28	TRBD1	TRBJ1-1	TGTGCCAGCAGTTTATTTAGACAGGGGGGCACTGAAGCTTTCTTT	CASSLFRQGGTEAFF
.	TRBV4-1	.	TRBJ1-6	TGCGCCAGCAGCCAAGAGAATTCACCCCTCCACTTT	CASSQENSPLHF
.	TRBV6-5	.	TRBJ1-5	TGTGCCAGCAGCCGGGGTCAGGGGCTAAGGCAGCCCCAGCATTTT	CASSRGQGLRQPQHF
.	TRBV15	.	TRBJ2-1	TGTGCCACCAGCAGAGATCGGGGGGCTTTTTACAATGAGCAGTTCTTC	CATSRDRGAFYNEQFF
few	TRBV14	.	TRBJ2-7	TGTGCCAGCAGCCAAGCCTGGGGAGAGAAGGCCTACGAGCAGTACTTC	CASSQAWGEKAYEQYF
.	TRBV5-1	.	TRBJ1-4	TGCGCCAGCAGGTCGACAGGCAAACGGGGTACTGAAAAACTGTTTTTT	CASRSTGKRGTEKLFF
.	TRBV11-2	.	TRBJ1-1	TGTGCCAGCAGCTTACAGGGAGTGGTGAACACTGAAGCTTTCTTT	CASSLQGVVNTEAFF
few	TRBV6-5	TRBD1	TRBJ1-6	TGTGCCAGCGGACAGGGGCCGGATTCACCCCTCCACTTT	CASGQGPDSPLHF